These T cell receptor beta chains were read from a single sample in a study of blood T cell repertoires in COVID-19. Clones were sequenced by immunoSEQ multiplex PCR, and TCRdb holds only the in-frame ones, with some missing. The sample includes approximately 190,000 clones, roughly 86% of them seen just once. The sequenced material came from PBMCs or T cells enriched from blood (not recorded which). These receptors were collected from a woman in her thirties or forties in a cohort exposed to, infected with or recovered from COVID-19 (not recorded which). Each CDR3 is given with its conserved first and last residue. A D gene is named only where the DNA matches it firmly. Clone size appears in some rows only: once, few, many, or a class for an expanded clone.

d_gene: -; v_gene: TRBV21-1; j_gene: TRBJ1-2; abundance: -; CDR3aa: CASIDRGNYGYTF; CDR3nt: TGTGCCAGCATCGACAGGGGGAACTATGGCTACACCTTC
d_gene: -; v_gene: TRBV19; j_gene: TRBJ1-6; abundance: -; CDR3aa: CASNPSQGADSPLHF; CDR3nt: TGTGCCAGTAACCCTTCACAGGGAGCTGATTCACCCCTCCACTTT
d_gene: -; v_gene: TRBV6-2/TRBV6-3; j_gene: TRBJ1-1; abundance: -; CDR3aa: CASSYLGRPEAFF; CDR3nt: TGTGCCAGCAGTTACCTGGGGAGACCTGAAGCTTTCTTT
d_gene: TRBD1; v_gene: TRBV6-4; j_gene: TRBJ2-1; abundance: -; CDR3aa: CASGFGQGREQFF; CDR3nt: TGTGCCAGCGGTTTTGGACAGGGCAGGGAGCAGTTCTTC
d_gene: TRBD2; v_gene: TRBV9; j_gene: TRBJ2-2; abundance: once; CDR3aa: CASTGGLASTGELFF; CDR3nt: TGTGCCAGCACCGGAGGACTAGCGAGTACCGGGGAGCTGTTTTTT
d_gene: TRBD2; v_gene: TRBV27; j_gene: TRBJ2-1; abundance: -; CDR3aa: CASRLLAGGPSSYNEQFF; CDR3nt: TGTGCCAGCCGGCTACTAGCGGGGGGACCTAGCTCCTACAATGAGCAGTTCTTC
d_gene: -; v_gene: TRBV5-6; j_gene: TRBJ1-2; abundance: -; CDR3aa: CASSLARQGHGYGYTF; CDR3nt: TGTGCCAGCAGCTTGGCCCGGCAGGGCCATGGCTATGGCTACACCTTC
d_gene: TRBD1; v_gene: TRBV5-6; j_gene: TRBJ1-6; abundance: -; CDR3aa: CASSLGTGGNSPLHF; CDR3nt: TGTGCCAGCAGCCTAGGGACAGGGGGTAATTCACCCCTCCACTTT
d_gene: -; v_gene: TRBV5-8; j_gene: TRBJ1-1; abundance: -; CDR3aa: CASSLDMGGASTEAFF; CDR3nt: TGTGCCAGCAGCTTGGATATGGGGGGGGCGTCGACTGAAGCTTTCTTT
d_gene: -; v_gene: TRBV7-9; j_gene: TRBJ1-1; abundance: few; CDR3aa: CASSLTGIYTEAFF; CDR3nt: TGTGCCAGCAGCTTAACCGGGATTTACACTGAAGCTTTCTTT
d_gene: TRBD2; v_gene: TRBV11-2; j_gene: TRBJ2-7; abundance: -; CDR3aa: CASSLRLAGGTYEQYF; CDR3nt: TGTGCCAGCAGCTTACGGTTGGCGGGGGGCACCTACGAGCAGTACTTC
d_gene: -; v_gene: TRBV6-5; j_gene: TRBJ1-1; abundance: -; CDR3aa: CASSYGRGTEAFF; CDR3nt: TGTGCCAGCAGTTACGGGCGGGGGACTGAAGCTTTCTTT
d_gene: TRBD1; v_gene: TRBV7-6; j_gene: TRBJ2-5; abundance: once; CDR3aa: CASSPGTGVETQYF; CDR3nt: TGTGCCAGCAGCCCCGGGACAGGTGTGGAGACCCAGTACTTC
d_gene: -; v_gene: TRBV7-2; j_gene: TRBJ1-1; abundance: -; CDR3aa: CASSLWGVRAEAFF; CDR3nt: TGTGCCAGCAGCTTATGGGGGGTTAGGGCTGAAGCTTTCTTT
d_gene: -; v_gene: TRBV19; j_gene: TRBJ2-5; abundance: -; CDR3aa: CASSIRFWQTQEAQYF; CDR3nt: TGTGCCAGTAGTATACGTTTTTGGCAGACCCAAGAGGCCCAGTACTTC
d_gene: -; v_gene: TRBV27; j_gene: TRBJ1-2; abundance: -; CDR3aa: CASSLRGSGKLGGYTF; CDR3nt: TGTGCCAGCAGTTTAAGAGGGAGTGGGAAGTTGGGGGGCTACACCTTC
d_gene: TRBD1; v_gene: TRBV27; j_gene: TRBJ2-7; abundance: many; CDR3aa: CASSLQGAGTYEQYF; CDR3nt: TGTGCCAGCAGCCTACAGGGGGCCGGAACGTACGAGCAGTACTTC
d_gene: -; v_gene: TRBV7-9; j_gene: TRBJ2-3; abundance: -; CDR3aa: CASSPQALGADTQYF; CDR3nt: TGTGCCAGCAGCCCCCAGGCCTTAGGGGCAGATACGCAGTATTTT
d_gene: -; v_gene: TRBV29-1; j_gene: TRBJ1-1; abundance: -; CDR3aa: CTGSSLGTEAFF; CDR3nt: TGCACCGGGTCGTCCCTGGGCACTGAAGCTTTCTTT
d_gene: -; v_gene: TRBV4-3; j_gene: TRBJ2-7; abundance: -; CDR3aa: CASSQDGSGNYEQYF; CDR3nt: TGCGCCAGCAGCCAAGATGGTAGCGGCAACTACGAGCAGTACTTC
d_gene: -; v_gene: TRBV2; j_gene: TRBJ2-7; abundance: -; CDR3aa: CATAAAETYEQYF; CDR3nt: TGTGCCACTGCGGCGGCGGAAACCTACGAGCAGTACTTC
d_gene: TRBD2; v_gene: TRBV5-1; j_gene: TRBJ2-5; abundance: once; CDR3aa: CASSFPGTSGGRLEETQYF; CDR3nt: TGCGCCAGCAGCTTCCCCGGGACTAGCGGGGGGCGATTAGAAGAGACCCAGTACTTC
d_gene: -; v_gene: TRBV7-2; j_gene: TRBJ1-1; abundance: -; CDR3aa: CASSFGRGKAAFF; CDR3nt: TGTGCCAGCAGCTTTGGAAGGGGGAAGGCAGCTTTCTTT
d_gene: -; v_gene: TRBV28; j_gene: TRBJ1-1; abundance: -; CDR3aa: CASSTLRGTEAFF; CDR3nt: TGTGCCAGCAGTACTCTCCGGGGCACTGAAGCTTTCTTT
d_gene: -; v_gene: TRBV15; j_gene: TRBJ1-3; abundance: -; CDR3aa: CATSRGRHSETYGDTIYF; CDR3nt: TGTGCCACCAGCAGAGGCCGGCACAGCGAAACTTACGGGGACACCATATATTTT
d_gene: -; v_gene: TRBV6-5; j_gene: TRBJ2-2; abundance: few; CDR3aa: CASVPREVGELFF; CDR3nt: TGTGCCAGCGTCCCCAGGGAGGTCGGGGAGCTGTTTTTT
d_gene: TRBD2; v_gene: TRBV19; j_gene: TRBJ2-2; abundance: -; CDR3aa: CASRPAGGTGELFF; CDR3nt: TGTGCCAGCCGACCCGCGGGGGGCACCGGGGAGCTGTTTTTT
d_gene: -; v_gene: TRBV19; j_gene: TRBJ1-3; abundance: -; CDR3aa: CASSMEQESSGNTIYF; CDR3nt: TGTGCCAGTAGTATGGAACAGGAGAGCTCTGGAAACACCATATATTTT
d_gene: TRBD1; v_gene: TRBV28; j_gene: TRBJ1-5; abundance: -; CDR3aa: CASRDSGNQPQHF; CDR3nt: TGTGCCAGCCGGGACAGCGGCAATCAGCCCCAGCATTTT
d_gene: TRBD1; v_gene: TRBV4-1; j_gene: TRBJ2-7; abundance: -; CDR3aa: CASSPIPGQGAKEQYF; CDR3nt: TGCGCCAGCAGCCCGATCCCCGGACAGGGGGCGAAAGAGCAGTACTTC
d_gene: TRBD1; v_gene: TRBV10-2; j_gene: TRBJ2-7; abundance: -; CDR3aa: CATRQGLLSYEQYF; CDR3nt: TGCGCCACCAGACAGGGCCTGCTTTCCTACGAGCAGTACTTC
d_gene: TRBD1; v_gene: TRBV7-6; j_gene: TRBJ2-7; abundance: -; CDR3aa: CASSLVHPGQGSYEQYF; CDR3nt: TGTGCCAGCAGCTTAGTCCACCCGGGACAGGGCTCCTACGAGCAGTACTTC
d_gene: -; v_gene: TRBV12-3/TRBV12-4; j_gene: TRBJ1-1; abundance: -; CDR3aa: CASTFRYTEAFF; CDR3nt: TGTGCCAGCACCTTCAGGTACACTGAAGCTTTCTTT
d_gene: -; v_gene: TRBV9; j_gene: TRBJ2-2; abundance: once; CDR3aa: CASSVGPGTYTGELFF; CDR3nt: TGTGCCAGCAGCGTGGGGCCCGGGACATACACCGGGGAGCTGTTTTTT
d_gene: TRBD2; v_gene: TRBV13; j_gene: TRBJ2-1; abundance: -; CDR3aa: CASSPRTSGTYNEQFF; CDR3nt: TGTGCCAGCAGCCCGCGGACTAGCGGGACGTACAATGAGCAGTTCTTC
d_gene: TRBD1; v_gene: TRBV27; j_gene: TRBJ2-4; abundance: -; CDR3aa: CASSFGQGNIQYF; CDR3nt: TGTGCCAGCAGTTTCGGACAGGGAAACATTCAGTACTTC
d_gene: TRBD1; v_gene: TRBV11-3; j_gene: TRBJ1-2; abundance: -; CDR3aa: CASSLGTGAYGYTF; CDR3nt: TGTGCCAGCAGCTTAGGGACAGGGGCCTATGGCTACACCTTC
d_gene: TRBD1; v_gene: TRBV18; j_gene: TRBJ1-3; abundance: -; CDR3aa: CASSPDRGRGNTIYF; CDR3nt: TGTGCCAGCTCACCTGACAGGGGGCGCGGAAACACCATATATTTT
d_gene: -; v_gene: TRBV7-9; j_gene: TRBJ2-3; abundance: -; CDR3aa: CASSPRSPPHTDTQYF; CDR3nt: TGTGCCAGCAGCCCCAGATCACCCCCCCACACAGATACGCAGTATTTT
d_gene: -; v_gene: TRBV11-3; j_gene: TRBJ1-4; abundance: -; CDR3aa: CASSSEVLGEKLFF; CDR3nt: TGTGCCAGCAGCTCGGAGGTTCTAGGCGAAAAACTGTTTTTT
d_gene: TRBD1; v_gene: TRBV27; j_gene: TRBJ1-5; abundance: once; CDR3aa: CASGDRFQQPQHF; CDR3nt: TGTGCCAGCGGGGACAGGTTCCAGCAGCCCCAGCATTTT
d_gene: -; v_gene: TRBV3-1/TRBV3-2; j_gene: TRBJ1-1; abundance: -; CDR3aa: CASSQGTANTEAFF; CDR3nt: TGTGCCAGCAGCCAAGGGACAGCGAACACTGAAGCTTTCTTT
d_gene: -; v_gene: TRBV20-1; j_gene: TRBJ1-1; abundance: -; CDR3aa: CSGQMNTEAFF; CDR3nt: TGCAGTGGGCAGATGAACACTGAAGCTTTCTTT
d_gene: TRBD2; v_gene: TRBV6-5; j_gene: TRBJ2-3; abundance: -; CDR3aa: CASSYSAGGTDTQYF; CDR3nt: TGTGCCAGCAGTTACTCTGCGGGGGGAACAGATACGCAGTATTTT
d_gene: TRBD1; v_gene: TRBV28; j_gene: TRBJ1-2; abundance: few; CDR3aa: CASSSGQGALGGYTF; CDR3nt: TGTGCCAGCAGTTCCGGACAGGGGGCGTTAGGTGGCTACACCTTC
d_gene: -; v_gene: TRBV6-5; j_gene: TRBJ1-5; abundance: -; CDR3aa: CASSYTGGQPQHF; CDR3nt: TGTGCCAGCAGTTACACGGGTGGACAGCCCCAGCATTTT
d_gene: TRBD2; v_gene: TRBV11-2; j_gene: TRBJ2-1; abundance: -; CDR3aa: CASSFGGDYNEQFF; CDR3nt: TGTGCCAGCAGCTTTGGGGGGGACTACAATGAGCAGTTCTTC
d_gene: TRBD1; v_gene: TRBV27; j_gene: TRBJ2-7; abundance: -; CDR3aa: CASSLFWDRAYEQYF; CDR3nt: TGTGCCAGCAGTTTATTTTGGGACAGGGCCTACGAGCAGTACTTC
d_gene: -; v_gene: TRBV6-6; j_gene: TRBJ1-1; abundance: -; CDR3aa: CASSPTVVEAFF; CDR3nt: TGTGCCAGCAGTCCCACGGTAGTTGAAGCTTTCTTT
d_gene: -; v_gene: TRBV3-1/TRBV3-2; j_gene: TRBJ2-5; abundance: -; CDR3aa: CASSLNALGVRETQYF; CDR3nt: TGTGCCAGCAGCCTAAACGCCTTAGGAGTTAGGGAGACCCAGTACTTC
d_gene: -; v_gene: TRBV12-3/TRBV12-4; j_gene: TRBJ2-3; abundance: -; CDR3aa: CASRLSTDTQYF; CDR3nt: TGTGCCAGCAGACTAAGCACAGATACGCAGTATTTT
d_gene: -; v_gene: TRBV4-2; j_gene: TRBJ2-3; abundance: -; CDR3aa: CASSQDLNTDTQYF; CDR3nt: TGTGCCAGCAGCCAAGATTTAAACACAGATACGCAGTATTTT